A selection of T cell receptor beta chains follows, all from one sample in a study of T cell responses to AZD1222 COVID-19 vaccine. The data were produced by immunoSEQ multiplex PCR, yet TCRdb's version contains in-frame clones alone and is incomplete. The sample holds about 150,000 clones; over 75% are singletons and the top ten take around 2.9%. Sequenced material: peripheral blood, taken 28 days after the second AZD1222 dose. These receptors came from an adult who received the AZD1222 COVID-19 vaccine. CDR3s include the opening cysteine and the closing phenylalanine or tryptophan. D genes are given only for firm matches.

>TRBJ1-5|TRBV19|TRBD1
CASSGQGRGGNQPQHF
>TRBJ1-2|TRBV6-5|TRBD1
CASSFLTGNYGYTF
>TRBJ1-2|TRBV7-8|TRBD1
CASSLALGTGGSGYTF
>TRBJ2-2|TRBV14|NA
CASSQGGGGTGELFF
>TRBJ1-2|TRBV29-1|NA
CSVATGSYDYTF
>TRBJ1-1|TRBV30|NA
CAWSVQTNTEAFF
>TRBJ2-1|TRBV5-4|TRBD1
CASSNGQGGFSYNEQFF
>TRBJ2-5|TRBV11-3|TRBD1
CASSMDRGDGETQYF
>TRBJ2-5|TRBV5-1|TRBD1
CASSLSGQQESQYF
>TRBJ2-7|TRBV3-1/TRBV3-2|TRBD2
CASSPLLAAYEQYF
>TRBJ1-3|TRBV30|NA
CAWTRTDGNTIYF